Listed here are 10 T cell receptor beta chains from one sample, sequenced in a study of T cell responses to AZD1222 COVID-19 vaccine (dated by TCRdb to the early 2020s). Receptor libraries were prepared by the immunoSEQ multiplex PCR assay. The clones in this table, taken by TCRdb from immuneACCESS, are in-frame only. Not every clone is retained; where verified, under half of the shortfall comes from an unresolved V gene, and the cause of the rest is unknown. This sample has about 130,000 clones in its table, and around 89% of those were observed once. Jointly, the top ten make up roughly a tenth of the sample. In light of the paper, this sample's time point label describes: about 28 days (+/-7) after the second vaccine dose. This specimen was peripheral blood, taken 28 days after the second AZD1222 dose. The receptors were gathered from an adult who received the AZD1222 COVID-19 vaccine.

The chain carries TRBV5-6 and TRBJ1-4; tentative D call: TRBD1 (5 bases). The CDR3 runs 16 residues. Trimming shortened V by 4 bases and J by 0 bases, and 13 bases separated the two germline ends. Per the germline V gene, CDR1 is SGHDT and CDR2 is YYEEEE. CDR3 nucleotides: TGTGCCAGCAGCCCACTCGGGACTACAACTAATGAAAAACTGTTTTTT. It codes for CASSPLGTTTNEKLFF.

The V call is TRBV9, the J call TRBJ2-3; TRBD2 agrees at 8 bases. This CDR3 comprises 17 residues. In germline, CDR1 is SGDLS, CDR2 YYNGEE. The ends lost 4 bases at V and 3 bases at J; junction bases unmatched: 13. The CDR3 is CASSPRGRSGVTDTQYF. The DNA for the CDR3 is TGTGCCAGCAGCCCCCGCGGGAGGAGTGGGGTGACAGATACGCAGTATTTT.

The V and J genes are TRBV23-1 and TRBJ2-5; maybe TRBD1 (6 bases). TRBV23-1 is known as an ORF, though its function is uncertain. V gave up 2 bases and J gave up 5 bases, with 15 bases separating them. CDR3 length: 15 residues. DNA for the CDR3: TGCGCCAGCAGTCAACTTTCAGGGGATAGGGAGACCCAGTACTTC. Protein sequence: CASSQLSGDRETQYF.

V gene TRBV18 combines with J gene TRBJ1-3, with unresolved D. The V end was cut by 4 bases, the J end by 0 bases, with 4 bases between. The CDR3 is 13 residues long. From germline, CDR1 is KGHSH and CDR2 LQKENI. CDR3 coding DNA: TGTGCCAGCTCACGGGACTCTGGAAACACCATATATTTT. This gives the protein CASSRDSGNTIYF.

The chain has TRBV19 and TRBJ1-6; no reliable D call. The CDR3 extends over 17 amino acids. The ends were cut back, 7 bases at V and 4 bases at J, with 20 bases in the middle. Germline CDR1 is LNHDA and CDR2 is SQIVND (reference sequence). The CDR3 loop is CASNRGPLRGYNSPLHF. Here the CDR3 DNA reads TGTGCCAGTAACCGAGGACCCCTTAGAGGTTATAATTCACCCCTCCACTTT.

The J gene is TRBJ2-7, the V gene TRBV11-2; 10 nucleotides align to TRBD2. The CDR3 loop spans 14 amino acids. Losses at the gene ends were 3 bases for V and 6 bases for J; bases not matched to a gene: 5. The germline CDR1 and CDR2 sequences are SGHAT and FQNNGV. Here the CDR3 DNA reads TGTGCCAGCAGCTTGATGCGGACTAGCGGCGAGCAGTACTTC. Amino acids: CASSLMRTSGEQYF.

The chain links TRBV5-1 to TRBJ2-7, with a weak D call TRBD1 (6 bases). Germline V gene lookup returns CDR1 SGHRS and CDR2 YFSETQ. This CDR3 comprises 14 residues. Trimming stripped 0 bases from V and 3 bases from J, with 10 bases between. This CDR3 is CASSLAPGDYEQYF. In DNA, the CDR3 is TGCGCCAGCAGCTTGGCCCCAGGGGACTACGAGCAGTACTTC.

V gene TRBV19 combines with J gene TRBJ2-1, with 9 bases lining up with TRBD2. This CDR3 region has 14 residues. Germline V gives CDR1 LNHDA, CDR2 SQIVND (reference sequence). V gave up 7 bases and J gave up 1 base; unmatched junction bases: 2. CDR3 residues: CASMAGGSYNEQFF. The CDR3 DNA reads as TGTGCCAGTATGGCGGGGGGGTCCTACAATGAGCAGTTCTTC.

V is TRBV19 and J is TRBJ1-2; D not resolved. Germline-derived CDR1 and CDR2 are LNHDA and SQIVND (reference sequence). CDR3 length equals 12 residues. Trimming shortened V by 7 bases and J by 8 bases, and 14 bases separated the two germline ends. In DNA form, the CDR3 reads TGTGCCAGTACCGAGAGCCGGGTCGGCTACACCTTC. Translated: CASTESRVGYTF.

The chain links TRBV28 to TRBJ1-4; 11 nucleotides line up with TRBD1. Germline V gives CDR1 MDHEN, CDR2 SYDVKM. The J segment lost 7 bases and the V segment lost 4 bases, leaving 2 bases of the junction unmatched. This CDR3 comprises 14 residues. The CDR3 here is CASSSGQGAEKLFF. The CDR3 region has the DNA TGTGCCAGCAGTTCCGGACAGGGGGCTGAAAAACTGTTTTTT.